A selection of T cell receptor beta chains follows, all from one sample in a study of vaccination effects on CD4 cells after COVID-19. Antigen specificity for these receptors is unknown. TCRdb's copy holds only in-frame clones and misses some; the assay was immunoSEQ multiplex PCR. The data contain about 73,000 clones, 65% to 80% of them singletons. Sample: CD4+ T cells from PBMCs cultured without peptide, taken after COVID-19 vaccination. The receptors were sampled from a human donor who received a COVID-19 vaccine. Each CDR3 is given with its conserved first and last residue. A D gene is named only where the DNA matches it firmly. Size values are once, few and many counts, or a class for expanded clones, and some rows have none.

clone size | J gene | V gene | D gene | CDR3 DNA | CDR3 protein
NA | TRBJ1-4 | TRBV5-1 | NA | TGCGCCAGCACCGAGGGGGATACGAATGAAAAACTGTTTTTT | CASTEGDTNEKLFF
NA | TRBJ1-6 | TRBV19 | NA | TGTGCCAGTAGTGCCCTACCGACAGTGGTAAGATCCTATCCCCTCCACTTT | CASSALPTVVRSYPLHF
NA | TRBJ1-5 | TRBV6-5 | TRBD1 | TGTGCCAGCAGCCAGGGACAGGGGGAATCGCCCCAGCATTTT | CASSQGQGESPQHF
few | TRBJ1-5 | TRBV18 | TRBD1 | TGTGCCAGCTCACCAAAGACAGGGAACAATCAGCCCCAGCATTTT | CASSPKTGNNQPQHF
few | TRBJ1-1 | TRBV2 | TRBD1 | TGTGCCAGCAGTGACCGACAGGGAAGGACCACTGAAGCTTTCTTT | CASSDRQGRTTEAFF
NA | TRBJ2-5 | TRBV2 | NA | TGTGCCAGCAGTGATGGACGAGCTGTGGAGACCCAGTACTTC | CASSDGRAVETQYF
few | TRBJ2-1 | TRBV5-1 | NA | TGCGCCAGCAGCTGGCGGGCTTCCTACAATGAGCAGTTCTTC | CASSWRASYNEQFF
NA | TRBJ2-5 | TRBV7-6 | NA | TGTGCCAGCAGCTTATGGCCTCAGGGTAGCGAGACCCAGTACTTC | CASSLWPQGSETQYF
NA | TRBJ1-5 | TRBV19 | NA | TGTGCCAGTAGACTCGGAGGGGGCAATCAGCCCCAGCATTTT | CASRLGGGNQPQHF
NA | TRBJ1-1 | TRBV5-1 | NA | TGCGCCAGCAGCTTACAGGGAACTGAAGCTTTCTTT | CASSLQGTEAFF
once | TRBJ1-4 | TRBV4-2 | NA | TGTGCCAGCAGCCAAGACGGGCAGGAGAATGAAAAACTGTTTTTT | CASSQDGQENEKLFF
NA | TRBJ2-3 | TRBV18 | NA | TGTGCCAGCTCACTATCCGGGACCAAAGTCACAGATACGCAGTATTTT | CASSLSGTKVTDTQYF
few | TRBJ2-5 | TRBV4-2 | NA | TGTGCCAGCAGCCTCCTTAGGGCAGACGAGACCCAGTACTTC | CASSLLRADETQYF
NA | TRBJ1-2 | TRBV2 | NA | TGTGCCAGCAAGGGGGAGGGGGACTATGGCTACACCTTC | CASKGEGDYGYTF
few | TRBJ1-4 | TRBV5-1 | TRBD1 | TGCGCCAGCAGCTTGACCTACAGGGGCGGGGATGAAAAACTGTTTTTT | CASSLTYRGGDEKLFF
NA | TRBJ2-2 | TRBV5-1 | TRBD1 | TGCGCCAGCAGCCCTGGGACAGGGGACGGGGAGCTGTTTTTT | CASSPGTGDGELFF
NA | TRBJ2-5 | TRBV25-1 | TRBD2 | TGTGCCAGCAGTGGACGTACGGGGGGACCCCAAGAGACCCAGTACTTC | CASSGRTGGPQETQYF
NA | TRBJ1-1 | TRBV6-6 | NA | TGTGCCAGCAGTCTCCAATTCGATGAAGCTTTCTTT | CASSLQFDEAFF
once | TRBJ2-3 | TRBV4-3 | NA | TGCGCCAGCAGCCAAGATGTTGGCCCCCGGGGCACAGATACGCAGTATTTT | CASSQDVGPRGTDTQYF
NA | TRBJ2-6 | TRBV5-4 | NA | TGTGCCAGCAGCTTCCCGGACTCTGGGGCCAACGTCCTGACTTTC | CASSFPDSGANVLTF
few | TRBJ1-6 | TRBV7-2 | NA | TGTGCCAGCACTTGGGGAGTTCTGGGGTCACCCCTCCACTTT | CASTWGVLGSPLHF
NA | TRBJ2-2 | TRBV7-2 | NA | TGTGCCAGCAGCTCAGGACAGCCGAACACCGGGGAGCTGTTTTTT | CASSSGQPNTGELFF
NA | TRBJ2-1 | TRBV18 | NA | TGTGCCAGCTCACCAAAGGCATCCGCGGGGGCCCACAATGAGCAGTTCTTC | CASSPKASAGAHNEQFF
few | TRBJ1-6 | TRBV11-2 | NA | TGTGCCAGCAGCTTAGGGCCCGGGGACGTGTCACCCCTCCACTTT | CASSLGPGDVSPLHF
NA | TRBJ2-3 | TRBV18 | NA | TGTGCCAGTACAGGGTCCGGGGTCACAGATACGCAGTATTTT | CASTGSGVTDTQYF
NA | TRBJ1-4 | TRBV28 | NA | TGTGCCAGCAGTTTGTGGCAGGGGTTTGAAAAACTGTTTTTT | CASSLWQGFEKLFF
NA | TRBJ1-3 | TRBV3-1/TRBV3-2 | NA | TGTGCCAGCAGCCACCTTTCGGCGTCTGGAAACACCATATATTTT | CASSHLSASGNTIYF
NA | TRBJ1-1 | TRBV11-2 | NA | TGTGCCAGCAGCTTACGGAGCGACAGGATGGGGTATAACACTGAAGCTTTCTTT | CASSLRSDRMGYNTEAFF
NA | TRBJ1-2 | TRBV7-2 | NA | TGTGCCAGCAGCAGTCCAGGGGGCTACACCTTC | CASSSPGGYTF
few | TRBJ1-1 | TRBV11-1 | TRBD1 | TGTGCCAGCAGCTCGAGCCGGGACAGGGCTGAAGCTTTCTTT | CASSSSRDRAEAFF
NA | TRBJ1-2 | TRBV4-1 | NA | TGCGCCAGCAGCCAAGCGATCGGGAGGGAGGGCTACACCTTC | CASSQAIGREGYTF
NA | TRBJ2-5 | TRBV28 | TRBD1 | TGTGCCAGCAGTTCACTGACAGGGGGCGTGTGGGAAGAGACCCAGTACTTC | CASSSLTGGVWEETQYF
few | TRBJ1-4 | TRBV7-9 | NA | TGTGCCAGCAGTCGGGGCCTTGCAACTAATGAAAAACTGTTTTTT | CASSRGLATNEKLFF
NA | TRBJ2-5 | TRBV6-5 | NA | TGTGCCAGCAGGACCGGGACTTCTACGGAGACCCAGTACTTC | CASRTGTSTETQYF
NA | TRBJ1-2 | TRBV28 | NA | TGTGCCAGCAGTTTAGAGTTAGCTAACTATGGCTACACCTTC | CASSLELANYGYTF
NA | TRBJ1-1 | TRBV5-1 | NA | TGCGCCAGCAGCTTTGACAGATCGGGAACTGAAGCTTTCTTT | CASSFDRSGTEAFF
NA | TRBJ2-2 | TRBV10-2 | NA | TGCGCCAGCAGTGAGTTGGGCACCGGGGAGCTGTTTTTT | CASSELGTGELFF
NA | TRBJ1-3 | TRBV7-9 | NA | TGTGCCAGCACCCGGGGGGCACCCTCTGGAAACACCATATATTTT | CASTRGAPSGNTIYF
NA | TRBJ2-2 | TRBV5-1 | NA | TGCGCCAGCAGCTTTTTCGCCGGGGAGCTGTTTTTT | CASSFFAGELFF
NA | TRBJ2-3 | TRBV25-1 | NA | TGTGCCAGTTCAAGGGGTCGAGGGACAGATACGCAGTATTTT | CASSRGRGTDTQYF
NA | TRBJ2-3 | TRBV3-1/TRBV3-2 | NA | TGTGCCAGCAGCCCGAACGTTGATACGCAGTATTTT | CASSPNVDTQYF
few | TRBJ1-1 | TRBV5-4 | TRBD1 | TGTGCCAGCAGCTTAGCAGACAGGGGGAGAACTGAAGCTTTCTTT | CASSLADRGRTEAFF
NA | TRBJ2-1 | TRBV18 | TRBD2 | TGTGCCAGCTCACCATCAGCGGGGTCCTACAATGAGCAGTTCTTC | CASSPSAGSYNEQFF
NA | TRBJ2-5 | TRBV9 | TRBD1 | TGTGCCAGCAGCGTCTCGACAGGGGACCAAGAGACCCAGTACTTC | CASSVSTGDQETQYF
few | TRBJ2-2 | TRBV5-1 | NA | TGCGCCAGCAGCTTGGGAGGGGAGAACACCGGGGAGCTGTTTTTT | CASSLGGENTGELFF
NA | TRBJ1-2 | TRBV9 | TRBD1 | TGTGCCAGCAGCGTAGACAGGGGAAACTATGGCTACACCTTC | CASSVDRGNYGYTF
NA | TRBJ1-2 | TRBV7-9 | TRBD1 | TGTGCCAGCAGCGACCACGGACAGGGGGCGTGGTATGGCTACACCTTC | CASSDHGQGAWYGYTF